The T cell receptor (beta chain) under discussion was sequenced for a study of cytomegalovirus exposure and HLA in healthy donors. J gave up 6 bases and V 4 bases, and 15 bases lay outside the gene matches. The CDR3 has 17 residues. Germline V gene sequence: CDR1 SGHVS, CDR2 FQNEAQ. This clone was observed once. Antigen specificity is unknown. The PCR had 60 Vbeta and 13 Jbeta primers. The table came from immunoSEQ multiplex PCR; TCRdb's copy has only in-frame clones and leaves some out. The sample lists about 150,000 clones; roughly 80% were seen once. Study-level points and caveats: Some segments of the V type, notably TRBV6-2 and TRBV6-3, were excluded as indistinguishable. Most TCRs appeared rarely, but some public TCRs recurred in many donors.

Each donor was healthy, and each was a bone marrow donor. This receptor was obtained from a man aged 18 to 29 in good health and CMV-seropositive. The sample taken for sequencing was PBMCs. V and J are TRBV7-8 and TRBJ2-1; 7 bases align to TRBD2. In DNA form, the CDR3 reads TGTGCCAGCAGCTGGGGTTTATCAGCGGGAAAGTTCAATGAGCAGTTCTTC. It encodes CASSWGLSAGKFNEQFF.